This entry lists 21 T cell receptor beta chains sequenced from one sample in a study of beta chain features in type 1 diabetes. The authors reverse transcribed all of the isolated RNA, so sequencing captured expressed TCRB transcripts. Data came from immunoSEQ multiplex PCR; TCRdb stores just in-frame clones and leaves some out. This table has 300,000 or so clones, approximately 8.2% appearing once. Sequencing used central memory CD4+ T cells from blood. These receptors all stem from a woman younger than 30 in good health.

This clone was seen a few times. The chain uses TRBV7-2 and TRBJ2-3; possible D gene TRBD2, 5 bases. CDR1 and CDR2 (germline): SGHTA, FQGNSA. There are 14 residues in the CDR3. V lost 5 bases and J lost 2, with 11 bases in between. The CDR3: CASSPQAATDTQYF. The CDR3 bases are TGTGCCAGCAGCCCCCAAGCGGCCACAGATACGCAGTATTTT. The variable domain in full, with the rest retrieved from reference TRBV7-2 and TRBJ2-3, is GAGVSQSPSNKVTEKGKDVELRCDPISGHTALYWYRQSLGQGLEFLIYFQGNSAPDKSGLPSDRFSAERTGGSVSTLTIQRTQQEDSAVYLCASSPQAATDTQYFGPGTRLTVL.

This clone has a handful of counts. This chain links TRBV6-6 with TRBJ2-7; D is uncertain. Trimming took off 2 bases at V and 7 bases at J, with 6 bases between the two ends. Germline CDR1 MNHNY, CDR2 SVGAGI (reference sequence). There are 11 residues in the CDR3. The CDR3 DNA reads as TGTGCCAGCAGTTACGCCTGGGAGCAGTACTTC. Protein sequence: CASSYAWEQYF.

On this clone: Different DNA sequences within this sample yield the same CDR3. The V gene is TRBV4-3, the J gene TRBJ2-1; a possible D gene is TRBD2 (6 bases). The germline V gene has CDR1 LGHNA and CDR2 YSLEER. This CDR3 has 14 amino acids. V was pared by 0 bases and J by 4 bases, with 7 bases between. CDR3: CASSQDLAYNEQFF. CDR3 nucleotides: TGCGCCAGCAGCCAAGATCTAGCGTACAATGAGCAGTTCTTC.

This clone was seen a few times. The chain carries TRBV20-1 and TRBJ2-5; D is perhaps TRBD2 (6 bases). Per the germline V gene, CDR1 is DFQATT and CDR2 is SNEGSKA (reference sequence). With 7 bases removed from V and 5 bases from J, the gap between germline ends came to 11 bases. This CDR3 spans 11 amino acids. The CDR3 sequence: CSGYGRETQYF. In nucleotides, the CDR3 is TGCAGTGGATATGGGAGGGAGACCCAGTACTTC.

V and J are TRBV7-2 and TRBJ1-5; tentatively, D is TRBD1 (5 bases). The CDR3 has 15 amino acids. The V gene's germline CDR1 is SGHTA and CDR2 FQGNSA. Trimming cost V 5 bases and J 1 base, with 12 bases left between them. The CDR3 is CASSPGPTSNQPQHF. CDR3 nucleotide sequence: TGTGCCAGCAGCCCGGGACCCACGAGCAATCAGCCCCAGCATTTT. Based on the CDR3 plus reference TRBV7-2 and TRBJ1-5, the full variable domain is GAGVSQSPSNKVTEKGKDVELRCDPISGHTALYWYRQSLGQGLEFLIYFQGNSAPDKSGLPSDRFSAERTGGSVSTLTIQRTQQEDSAVYLCASSPGPTSNQPQHFGDGTRLSIL.

The V call is TRBV7-2, the J call TRBJ2-7; D might be TRBD1 or TRBD2, each matching 5 bases. V gave up 3 bases and J gave up 0 bases, with 12 bases separating them. Germline lookup yields CDR1 SGHTA and CDR2 FQGNSA. The length of the CDR3 is 15 residues. The CDR3 reads CASSLFGASSYEQYF. The CDR3 DNA sequence: TGTGCCAGCAGCTTGTTCGGGGCAAGCTCCTACGAGCAGTACTTC.

This clone appeared a few times. V gene TRBV19 combines with J gene TRBJ1-2, with D perhaps TRBD1 (5 bases). The V end was cut by 1 base, the J end by 4 bases, with 13 bases between. The CDR3 covers 15 residues. CDR1 LNHDA and CDR2 SQIVND come from the germline V gene (reference sequence). The CDR3 loop reads CASSIGGAVSYGYTF. Here the CDR3 DNA reads TGTGCCAGTAGTATAGGAGGGGCTGTGAGCTATGGCTACACCTTC.

The table lists this clone with a few counts. The J gene is TRBJ2-5, the V gene TRBV2; 7 bases align to TRBD1. This CDR3 is built from 13 residues. Trimming took 8 bases from V and 2 from J; bases not matched to a gene: 5. Germline loops: CDR1 SNHLY, CDR2 FYNNEI. The CDR3 nucleotides are TGTGCCAGCGGGACAGAGCGTCAAGAGACCCAGTACTTC. Protein: CASGTERQETQYF. The full variable domain, with the rest looked up from reference TRBV2 and TRBJ2-5, is EPEVTQTPSHQVTQMGQEVILRCVPISNHLYFYWYRQILGQKVEFLVSFYNNEISEKSEIFDDQFSVERPDGSNFTLKIRSTKLEDSAMYFCASGTERQETQYFGPGTRLLVL.

This clone came up a few times. The rearrangement uses TRBV25-1 and TRBJ2-7; 10 positions match TRBD2. Germline lookup yields CDR1 MGHDK and CDR2 SYGVNS. There are 18 residues in the CDR3. V lost 5 bases, J lost 4 bases, and 17 bases stayed unmatched. Written as DNA, the CDR3 is TGTGCCAGCAGTTCTACCAGCGGGAGGGCCTCTTCCCAGTACGAGCAGTACTTC. Amino acids: CASSSTSGRASSQYEQYF.

This clone turned up a few times. The chain links TRBV6-6 to TRBJ1-4, with D maybe TRBD1 (6 bases). Germline loops: CDR1 MNHNY, CDR2 SVGAGI (reference sequence). Trimming took 8 bases from V and 2 from J, leaving 9 bases between them. The CDR3 covers 13 residues. For the CDR3, the DNA is TGTGCCAGCTTGGGGGCTACTAATGAAAAACTGTTTTTT. Encoded protein: CASLGATNEKLFF.

The rearrangement links TRBV4-3 to TRBJ2-2, with D hard to call. V was cut by 2 bases and J by 9 bases, with 16 bases left in between. This CDR3 region has 15 residues. CDR1 and CDR2 (germline): LGHNA, YSLEER. The CDR3 region is CASSQNRVANWELFF. For the CDR3, the DNA is TGCGCCAGCAGCCAAAATCGGGTCGCGAACTGGGAGCTGTTTTTT.

This clone has a handful of counts. The V call is TRBV6-6, the J call TRBJ1-1; D uncertain. The CDR3 has 16 amino acids. V lost 3 bases and J lost 4, with 18 bases in between. The germline V gene has CDR1 MNHNY and CDR2 SVGAGI (reference sequence). CDR3 DNA: TGTGCCAGCAGTTATGGGTCATGGGGATTAGGCACTGAAGCTTTCTTT. It codes for CASSYGSWGLGTEAFF.

This clone showed up just a few times. This chain joins TRBV28 and TRBJ2-2, with D possibly being TRBD1 (5 bases). Germline loops: CDR1 MDHEN, CDR2 SYDVKM. V dropped 8 bases and J dropped 2 bases, with 9 bases sitting between them. CDR3 length equals 13 residues. As DNA, the CDR3 is TGTGCCAGCGCCGGACAAAACACCGGGGAGCTGTTTTTT. Protein sequence: CASAGQNTGELFF.

The chain uses TRBV29-1 and TRBJ2-1, with 10 nucleotides matching TRBD2. The CDR3 is 15 residues long. The V and J ends lost 5 bases and 2 bases, in that order; junction bases with no gene match: 6. Germline V CDR1 and CDR2: SQVTM, ANQGSEA. CDR3 DNA: TGCAGCGTTAGGCGGAGCGGGAGGGCCTACAATGAGCAGTTCTTC. Protein sequence: CSVRRSGRAYNEQFF.

The chain joins TRBV2 to TRBJ2-5; 9 positions agree with TRBD2. Per germline, CDR1 SNHLY and CDR2 FYNNEI. The CDR3 extends over 15 amino acids. With 2 bases clipped from V and 5 bases from J, the junction kept 6 bases outside the gene matches. The CDR3, as DNA: TGTGCCAGCAGTGAAAGAGCGGGGGGAGGGGAGACCCAGTACTTC. Translated, it gives CASSERAGGGETQYF. Drawing the rest from reference TRBV2 and TRBJ2-5, the complete variable domain is EPEVTQTPSHQVTQMGQEVILRCVPISNHLYFYWYRQILGQKVEFLVSFYNNEISEKSEIFDDQFSVERPDGSNFTLKIRSTKLEDSAMYFCASSERAGGGETQYFGPGTRLLVL.

This clone was seen only a few times. The chain couples TRBV7-3 to TRBJ2-3; D might be TRBD2 (6 bases). V was pared by 3 bases and J by 5 bases, with 15 bases between. The germline V gene encodes CDR1 SGHTA and CDR2 FQGTGA. CDR3 size: 15 residues. CDR3 sequence: CASSLTGSIGDTQYF. CDR3 sequence (DNA): TGTGCCAGCAGCTTGACCGGGAGTATTGGAGATACGCAGTATTTT.

This clone turned up a few times. V is TRBV5-6 and J is TRBJ2-7, with 10 bases matching TRBD1. Germline loops: CDR1 SGHDT, CDR2 YYEEEE. The trim removed 1 base at V and 4 bases at J, leaving 14 bases unmatched. CDR3 length: 18 amino acids. This chain's CDR3 is CASSLSFAKTGGKYEQYF. The CDR3 DNA is TGTGCCAGCAGCTTGTCCTTTGCTAAGACAGGGGGCAAATACGAGCAGTACTTC.

To note about this clone: Being one base from a much bigger clone, this may be a read error. The V gene is TRBV28, the J gene TRBJ1-4; the D is unclear. Germline V lookup: CDR1 MDHEN, CDR2 SYDVKM. This CDR3 has 15 residues. The germline V and J ends were trimmed by 7 bases and 5 bases, with 17 bases remaining between them. The CDR3, as DNA: TGTGCCAGCACTGAAACCGGGGTGCCCAATGAAAAACTGTTTTTT. This gives the protein CASTETGVPNEKLFF.

The chain recombines TRBV10-1 with TRBJ2-1; 9 bases are shared with TRBD2. J was trimmed by 7 bases and V by 2 bases; bases with no gene match: 6. CDR3 length equals 15 residues. Germline CDR1 WNHNN, CDR2 SYGVQD (reference sequence). The CDR3 protein is CASSEASGTPNEQFF. CDR3 DNA: TGCGCCAGCAGTGAGGCTAGCGGGACGCCAAATGAGCAGTTCTTC.

J is TRBJ1-2 and V is TRBV5-4; a weak D match, TRBD1 (6 bases). V lost 0 bases and J 2 bases, leaving 11 bases between the germline ends. The CDR3 covers 15 residues. Germline V gives CDR1 SGHNT, CDR2 YYREEE (reference sequence). CDR3 nucleotides: TGTGCCAGCAGCTTGGGGACAGTCGGCAACTATGGCTACACCTTC. This codes for CASSLGTVGNYGYTF.

This clone was seen repeatedly, ten times or more. The chain has TRBV5-4 and TRBJ2-7; TRBD2 matches 8 bases. J gave up 3 bases and V 4 bases, and 9 bases lay outside the gene matches. The CDR3 has 15 amino acids. Germline CDR1 is SGHNT and CDR2 is YYREEE (reference sequence). CDR3 nucleotide sequence: TGTGCCAGCAGCCCCGGGAGCGGGAGAGACTACGAGCAGTACTTC. Protein sequence: CASSPGSGRDYEQYF.